What follows describes a single T cell receptor (beta chain). No antigen is known for it. These data are taken from a study of graft-versus-host responses after intestinal transplantation. V lost 6 bases to trimming and J lost 8 bases; unmatched junction nucleotides: 11. The germline CDR1 and CDR2 sequences are WNHNN and SYGVQD (reference sequence). This CDR3 contains 15 residues. The study, taken as a whole, reports: Circulating GvH clone levels at their peak were associated with HvG declines (early post-transplant).

The assay was immunoSEQ multiplex PCR, and TCRdb's table has in-frame clones only and misses some. The sample carries tens of thousands of clones, over 70% recorded once. The material sequenced was unstimulated CD4+ T cells sorted from spleen or lymph node cells, taken before transplant. The chain combines TRBV10-1 with TRBJ2-1; 9 bases are a match to TRBD1. The source is a human donor who was the organ donor for an intestinal transplant. The CDR3 DNA reads TGCGCCAGCAGCGTGGGACAGGGAGGGTGGGATGAGCAGTTCTTC. As protein: CASSVGQGGWDEQFF.